Listed below are T cell receptor beta chains from one sample, sequenced in a study of blood T cell repertoires in COVID-19. Repertoires were generated with immunoSEQ multiplex PCR, while TCRdb's copy carries only in-frame clones and drops some. The sample includes 300,000 to 400,000 clones, 85% to 90% of them seen just once. The sequenced material came from peripheral blood. These receptors were taken from a human donor in a cohort sampled during active COVID-19. The CDR3 runs from the conserved cysteine through the conserved F or W. A D gene is named only where the DNA matches it firmly. The size entry is marked missing in some rows and otherwise reads once, few, many or a size class.

CDR3 protein,CDR3 DNA,J gene,D gene,V gene,clone size
CASSQDRGGRQETQYF,TGTGCCAGCAGCCAAGATCGGGGGGGCCGACAAGAGACCCAGTACTTC,TRBJ2-5,TRBD2,TRBV3-1/TRBV3-2,once
CSVTPGLARDEQFF,TGCAGCGTGACTCCCGGACTAGCGAGGGATGAGCAGTTCTTC,TRBJ2-1,TRBD2,TRBV29-1,NA
CASSHQGRLAVPYNEQFF,TGTGCCAGCAGCCATCAAGGGAGACTAGCGGTTCCCTACAATGAGCAGTTCTTC,TRBJ2-1,TRBD2,TRBV11-3,NA
CASSITQTGSYNSPLHF,TGTGCCAGTAGTATAACCCAGACGGGCTCCTATAATTCACCCCTCCACTTT,TRBJ1-6,NA,TRBV19,NA
CASSFRDKYGYTF,TGTGCCAGCAGCTTCCGGGACAAATATGGCTACACCTTC,TRBJ1-2,NA,TRBV7-9,NA
CASSQDPLMNTEAFF,TGTGCCAGCAGCCAAGATCCACTGATGAACACTGAAGCTTTCTTT,TRBJ1-1,NA,TRBV3-1/TRBV3-2,NA
CDLNPASGISPLHF,TGTGACCTGAACCCTGCTTCAGGGATTTCACCCCTCCACTTT,TRBJ1-6,NA,TRBV30,NA
CASSLEQRFHPETQYF,TGTGCCAGCAGCTTAGAGCAGCGGTTCCACCCGGAGACCCAGTACTTC,TRBJ2-5,NA,TRBV7-9,NA
CASSQDWQGRNSPLHF,TGCGCCAGCAGCCAAGATTGGCAGGGGCGTAATTCACCCCTCCACTTT,TRBJ1-6,NA,TRBV4-1,NA
CASSQGGTGIYEQYF,TGTGCCAGCAGCCAAGGCGGGACAGGGATCTACGAGCAGTACTTC,TRBJ2-7,TRBD1,TRBV14,NA
CAWSMASGYNEQFF,TGTGCCTGGAGTATGGCTAGCGGCTACAATGAGCAGTTCTTC,TRBJ2-1,TRBD2,TRBV30,NA
CASTPALVQVRVF,TGTGCCAGCACCCCGGCGTTGGTTCAGGTGAGGGTCTTC,TRBJ2-1,NA,TRBV12-3/TRBV12-4,NA
CASSRQGGSREQYF,TGTGCCAGCAGTCGCCAAGGGGGCTCTCGGGAGCAGTACTTC,TRBJ2-7,TRBD1,TRBV6-5,NA
CASSIRLAGTGTDTQYF,TGTGCCAGCAGCATACGGCTAGCGGGGACGGGGACAGATACGCAGTATTTT,TRBJ2-3,TRBD2,TRBV27,NA
CASRYGQDHPSYEQYF,TGTGCCAGCAGATATGGACAGGACCATCCCTCCTACGAGCAGTACTTC,TRBJ2-7,TRBD1,TRBV28,NA
CASSSRLAGTTGELFF,TGTGCCAGCAGCTCAAGACTAGCGGGCACTACCGGGGAGCTGTTTTTT,TRBJ2-2,TRBD2,TRBV7-9,NA
CAWRDGRIRLVTDTQYF,TGTGCCTGGAGAGATGGGAGGATACGCCTAGTCACAGATACGCAGTATTTT,TRBJ2-3,NA,TRBV30,NA
CASSLPYLAGVSDTQYF,TGTGCCAGCAGCCTACCCTATCTAGCGGGAGTGTCAGATACGCAGTATTTT,TRBJ2-3,TRBD2,TRBV7-9,NA
CASRPGLSSYEQYF,TGCGCCAGCAGACCGGGACTTTCTTCCTACGAGCAGTACTTC,TRBJ2-7,NA,TRBV5-1,NA
CASSLVAGGLQETQYF,TGTGCCAGCAGCTTGGTCGCGGGGGGGCTCCAAGAGACCCAGTACTTC,TRBJ2-5,TRBD2,TRBV7-8,NA
CASSLGENSPLHF,TGTGCCAGCAGCTTAGGAGAAAATTCACCCCTCCACTTT,TRBJ1-6,NA,TRBV7-9,NA
CASRPSWQSVYNEQFF,TGTGCCAGCAGACCCTCGTGGCAGTCCGTCTACAATGAGCAGTTCTTC,TRBJ2-1,NA,TRBV27,NA
CASHRGDSNQPQHF,TGTGCCAGTCACAGGGGGGATAGCAATCAGCCCCAGCATTTT,TRBJ1-5,TRBD1,TRBV19,NA
CAWTAPGLEQFF,TGTGCCTGGACTGCCCCGGGATTAGAGCAGTTCTTC,TRBJ2-1,NA,TRBV30,NA
CASSLSLAGNEQYF,TGTGCCAGCAGTTTATCTCTAGCGGGGAACGAGCAGTACTTC,TRBJ2-7,TRBD2,TRBV28,NA
CASSLRSGWEPQHF,TGTGCCAGCAGTTTAAGGTCAGGGTGGGAGCCCCAGCATTTT,TRBJ1-5,NA,TRBV28,NA
CASSTGGVFQETQYF,TGCGCCAGCAGCACAGGAGGGGTATTCCAAGAGACCCAGTACTTC,TRBJ2-5,NA,TRBV4-1,once
CSARGQNEQYF,TGCAGTGCTAGAGGACAAAACGAGCAGTACTTC,TRBJ2-7,NA,TRBV20-1,NA
CASSSRQGVNTEAFF,TGTGCCAGTAGTTCCCGACAGGGAGTGAACACTGAAGCTTTCTTT,TRBJ1-1,TRBD1,TRBV19,NA
CASSFSGAHGNTIYF,TGTGCCAGCAGCTTCTCAGGGGCTCATGGAAACACCATATATTTT,TRBJ1-3,NA,TRBV5-4,NA
CASSLVSRGPLHF,TGTGCCAGCAGCTTAGTCAGCAGGGGGCCCCTCCACTTT,TRBJ1-6,TRBD1,TRBV7-9,few
CASSPGGNYGYTF,TGTGCCAGCTCACCAGGGGGCAACTATGGCTACACCTTC,TRBJ1-2,NA,TRBV18,NA
CASSLGQGFLNTEAFF,TGCGCCAGCAGCTTGGGACAGGGGTTCCTGAACACTGAAGCTTTCTTT,TRBJ1-1,TRBD1,TRBV5-1,NA
CGTSGRNSYNEQFF,TGTGGGACTAGCGGGCGAAACTCCTACAATGAGCAGTTCTTC,TRBJ2-1,TRBD2,TRBV19,once
CASSPKTGGLRHF,TGTGCCAGCAGCCCGAAGACAGGGGGTCTGCGGCACTTC,TRBJ2-7,TRBD1,TRBV7-9,NA
CAIHRRGGHSYEQYF,TGTGCCATCCATCGGAGAGGGGGCCACTCCTACGAGCAGTACTTC,TRBJ2-7,TRBD1,TRBV6-5,NA
CASSQGQGQQYYGYTF,TGCGCCAGCAGCCAAGGCCAGGGACAGCAATACTATGGCTACACCTTC,TRBJ1-2,TRBD1,TRBV4-1,NA
CASSETGISNQPQHF,TGTGCCAGCAGTGAAACGGGAATCAGCAATCAGCCCCAGCATTTT,TRBJ1-5,NA,TRBV2,NA
CASRSRRDRGNTEAFF,TGTGCCAGCAGATCCCGCCGGGACAGGGGGAACACTGAAGCTTTCTTT,TRBJ1-1,TRBD1,TRBV28,NA
CASSPITSGMGEQYF,TGTGCCAGCTCACCAATAACTAGCGGGATGGGCGAGCAGTACTTC,TRBJ2-7,TRBD2,TRBV18,NA